This is a list of T cell receptor beta chains from one sample in a study of T-cell memory formation after mild COVID-19. Each CDR3 protein is one row after TCRdb ran MiXCR on the 5' RACE reads. The table shows 350,000 to 450,000 distinct CDR3 sequences, with around 15% occurring only once. Source material: PBMCs or a T cell subset sorted from them (not recorded which). The receptors were sampled from a man younger than 30 who had mild COVID-19 (a few samples of this study predate the infection). Cell type and time point are not known. The CDR3 runs from the conserved cysteine through the conserved F or W. Each record gives: J gene, V gene, clone size, D gene, CDR3 DNA, CDR3 protein. A D gene is named only where the DNA matches it firmly. The size field is filled for only some rows; it gives once, few, many or a size class.

J gene: TRBJ1-1
V gene: TRBV20-1
clone size: many
D gene: NA
CDR3 DNA: TGCAGTGCTAGCGGGCACATGAACACTGAAGCTTTCTTT
CDR3 protein: CSASGHMNTEAFF

J gene: TRBJ2-7
V gene: TRBV3-1
clone size: NA
D gene: TRBD1
CDR3 DNA: TGTGCCAGCAGCCAAGGAGACAGGGGTTTAGGGTCAGTCGACTACGAGCAGTACTTC
CDR3 protein: CASSQGDRGLGSVDYEQYF

J gene: TRBJ2-5
V gene: TRBV7-2
clone size: NA
D gene: NA
CDR3 DNA: TGTGCCAGCAGCCTAGGTAGTGGAGGTTGGGAGACCCAGTACTTC
CDR3 protein: CASSLGSGGWETQYF

J gene: TRBJ2-7
V gene: TRBV18
clone size: many
D gene: NA
CDR3 DNA: TGTGCCAGCTCACCAGGGGCAGAGTACGAGCAGTACTTC
CDR3 protein: CASSPGAEYEQYF

J gene: TRBJ2-3
V gene: TRBV5-1
clone size: NA
D gene: TRBD2
CDR3 DNA: TGCGCCAGCAGCTTCACACCCACTAGCGCAGATACGCAGTATTTT
CDR3 protein: CASSFTPTSADTQYF

J gene: TRBJ2-1
V gene: TRBV3-1
clone size: NA
D gene: NA
CDR3 DNA: TGTGCCAGCAGCCCGGGCCTACTCAATGAGCAGTTCTTC
CDR3 protein: CASSPGLLNEQFF

J gene: TRBJ2-5
V gene: TRBV6-5
clone size: many
D gene: NA
CDR3 DNA: TGTGCCAGCGGAGACTCATTTCGGGAGACCCAGTACTTC
CDR3 protein: CASGDSFRETQYF

J gene: TRBJ2-3
V gene: TRBV18
clone size: many
D gene: TRBD2
CDR3 DNA: TGTGCCAGCTCACCTACTAGCGGGGGATATGTTAGCACAGATACGCAGTATTTT
CDR3 protein: CASSPTSGGYVSTDTQYF

J gene: TRBJ2-1
V gene: TRBV4-3
clone size: NA
D gene: NA
CDR3 DNA: TGCGCCAGCAGCCAAGATCTGGGGGCGTCACTCGGCAATGAGCAGTTCTTC
CDR3 protein: CASSQDLGASLGNEQFF

J gene: TRBJ2-1
V gene: TRBV9
clone size: NA
D gene: TRBD1
CDR3 DNA: TGTGCCAGCACCCAGACAGGGGGCAACAATGAGCAGTTCTTC
CDR3 protein: CASTQTGGNNEQFF

J gene: TRBJ1-5
V gene: TRBV12-3/TRBV12-4
clone size: few
D gene: NA
CDR3 DNA: TGTGCCAGCAGTTTACGGCTGAGTGGCAATCAGCCCCAGCATTTT
CDR3 protein: CASSLRLSGNQPQHF

J gene: TRBJ2-1
V gene: TRBV7-8
clone size: NA
D gene: TRBD2
CDR3 DNA: TGTGCCAGCAGCTACGCCCCCCTGACTAGCGGGAGAACCCCCCGGAGGCATGAGCAGTTCTTC
CDR3 protein: CASSYAPLTSGRTPRRHEQFF

J gene: TRBJ1-2
V gene: TRBV6-5
clone size: few
D gene: NA
CDR3 DNA: TGTGCCAGCAGTTCCGGGACGGTGGGGTATGGCTACACCTTC
CDR3 protein: CASSSGTVGYGYTF

J gene: TRBJ2-2
V gene: TRBV5-1
clone size: many
D gene: TRBD1
CDR3 DNA: TGCGCCAGCAGCCCCCAGACAGGGTCCACCGGGGAGCTGTTTTTT
CDR3 protein: CASSPQTGSTGELFF

J gene: TRBJ1-1
V gene: TRBV4-1
clone size: few
D gene: NA
CDR3 DNA: TGCGCCAGCAGCCAAGGGACTGGCACTGAAGCTTTCTTT
CDR3 protein: CASSQGTGTEAFF

J gene: TRBJ2-1
V gene: TRBV24-1
clone size: few
D gene: TRBD2
CDR3 DNA: TGTGCCACCAGTGATTTTCCGCGGGGGGGCGATGAGCAGTTCTTC
CDR3 protein: CATSDFPRGGDEQFF

J gene: TRBJ2-1
V gene: TRBV27
clone size: few
D gene: TRBD2
CDR3 DNA: TGTGCCAGCAGGGCGGGGGAGAGCTCCTACAATGAGCAGTTCTTC
CDR3 protein: CASRAGESSYNEQFF

J gene: TRBJ1-4
V gene: TRBV12-3/TRBV12-4
clone size: few
D gene: NA
CDR3 DNA: TGTGCCAGCAGTTATGGGTATAATGAAAAACTGTTTTTT
CDR3 protein: CASSYGYNEKLFF

J gene: TRBJ2-1
V gene: TRBV7-9
clone size: once
D gene: TRBD2
CDR3 DNA: TGTGCCAGCAGCCCAACGGGACTAGCGGGGTTCTACAATGAGCAGTTCTTC
CDR3 protein: CASSPTGLAGFYNEQFF

J gene: TRBJ2-5
V gene: TRBV7-9
clone size: NA
D gene: TRBD1
CDR3 DNA: TGTGCCAGCAGCTCTCCCATCCGGGACAGGGAAGAGACCCAGTACTTC
CDR3 protein: CASSSPIRDREETQYF

J gene: TRBJ2-3
V gene: TRBV7-2
clone size: NA
D gene: NA
CDR3 DNA: TGTGCCAGCAGCTACGAGGTTGGAGGAGGGTGGGATACGCAGTATTTT
CDR3 protein: CASSYEVGGGWDTQYF

J gene: TRBJ1-2
V gene: TRBV20-1
clone size: many
D gene: NA
CDR3 DNA: TGCAGTGCTAGAGAACAGGGAGGTGGCTACACCTTC
CDR3 protein: CSAREQGGGYTF

J gene: TRBJ2-5
V gene: TRBV20-1
clone size: few
D gene: NA
CDR3 DNA: TGCAGTGCGAGTGGGTCGCTCGGGCGGACCCAGTACTTC
CDR3 protein: CSASGSLGRTQYF

J gene: TRBJ1-1
V gene: TRBV5-1
clone size: NA
D gene: NA
CDR3 DNA: TGCGCCAGCAGCTTGAATTCAGGGGAGGGCACTGAAGCTTTCTTT
CDR3 protein: CASSLNSGEGTEAFF

J gene: TRBJ2-2
V gene: TRBV4-1
clone size: many
D gene: NA
CDR3 DNA: TGCGCCAGCAGCCAAGAGGCGCAGGCGCAACTGAACACCGGGGAGCTGTTTTTT
CDR3 protein: CASSQEAQAQLNTGELFF

J gene: TRBJ1-2
V gene: TRBV10-3
clone size: few
D gene: NA
CDR3 DNA: TGTGCCATCAGTGAGTCACCTCCGACGAGTGGCTACACCTTC
CDR3 protein: CAISESPPTSGYTF

J gene: TRBJ1-4
V gene: TRBV24-1
clone size: NA
D gene: NA
CDR3 DNA: TGTGCCACCAGTGATCCTTCGAGGGGGGCAGAAAAACTGTTTTTT
CDR3 protein: CATSDPSRGAEKLFF

J gene: TRBJ2-1
V gene: TRBV5-1
clone size: NA
D gene: TRBD2
CDR3 DNA: TGCGCCAGCAGCCCGCGGGGACTAGCTGAGTTCTTC
CDR3 protein: CASSPRGLAEFF

J gene: TRBJ2-7
V gene: TRBV5-5
clone size: many
D gene: NA
CDR3 DNA: TGTGCCAGCTCCCTTGGGGCACAGCCGTACGAGCAGTACTTC
CDR3 protein: CASSLGAQPYEQYF

J gene: TRBJ1-5
V gene: TRBV28
clone size: many
D gene: NA
CDR3 DNA: TGTGCCAGCGGGGGGGGACAGCCCCAGCATTTT
CDR3 protein: CASGGGQPQHF

J gene: TRBJ2-6
V gene: TRBV12-3/TRBV12-4
clone size: NA
D gene: NA
CDR3 DNA: TGTGCCAGCAGTTTCCTTTTCGTTCAGGGTTCTGGGGCCAACGTCCTGACTTTC
CDR3 protein: CASSFLFVQGSGANVLTF

J gene: TRBJ1-4
V gene: TRBV12-3/TRBV12-4
clone size: few
D gene: TRBD1
CDR3 DNA: TGTGCCAGCAGGGCCCAGGGGACAGGGGGTGAAAAACTGTTTTTT
CDR3 protein: CASRAQGTGGEKLFF

J gene: TRBJ2-1
V gene: TRBV4-2
clone size: NA
D gene: TRBD2
CDR3 DNA: TGTGCCAGCAGCCAAGGGGAGGGACTAGCGGGGTACAATGAGCAGTTCTTC
CDR3 protein: CASSQGEGLAGYNEQFF

J gene: TRBJ2-7
V gene: TRBV13
clone size: few
D gene: NA
CDR3 DNA: TGTGCCAGCAGCTTAGGGGACAACCTCTACGAGCAGTACTTC
CDR3 protein: CASSLGDNLYEQYF

J gene: TRBJ2-1
V gene: TRBV19
clone size: once
D gene: TRBD2
CDR3 DNA: TGTGCCACTATGACTAGCGGGGCCTCCTACAATGAGCAGTTCTTC
CDR3 protein: CATMTSGASYNEQFF

J gene: TRBJ1-5
V gene: TRBV7-2
clone size: many
D gene: NA
CDR3 DNA: TGTGCCAGCAGCTTAGGGTACAGGGAAAGTCAGCCCCAGCATTTT
CDR3 protein: CASSLGYRESQPQHF

J gene: TRBJ1-1
V gene: TRBV20-1
clone size: NA
D gene: NA
CDR3 DNA: TGCAGTGATCAGGGGAAGGACACTGAAGCTTTCTTT
CDR3 protein: CSDQGKDTEAFF

J gene: TRBJ2-3
V gene: TRBV7-2
clone size: NA
D gene: NA
CDR3 DNA: TGTGCCAGCAGCTTAAGTTTGGGCACAGATACGCAGTATTTT
CDR3 protein: CASSLSLGTDTQYF

J gene: TRBJ2-7
V gene: TRBV5-1
clone size: few
D gene: TRBD1
CDR3 DNA: TGCGCCAGCAGCTTACGTCCCGGGACAGGGGGCTACGAGCAGTACTTC
CDR3 protein: CASSLRPGTGGYEQYF

J gene: TRBJ1-3
V gene: TRBV6-2/TRBV6-3
clone size: many
D gene: NA
CDR3 DNA: TGTGCCAGCAGGAGCTCTGGAAACACCATATATTTT
CDR3 protein: CASRSSGNTIYF

J gene: TRBJ2-5
V gene: TRBV6-6
clone size: NA
D gene: NA
CDR3 DNA: TGTGCCAGCATCTCCCAGGAGGAGACCCAGTACTTC
CDR3 protein: CASISQEETQYF

J gene: TRBJ1-1
V gene: TRBV5-1
clone size: NA
D gene: NA
CDR3 DNA: TGCGCCAGCAGCTTGGGAGTAAGTTCCGTGGAAGCTTTCTTT
CDR3 protein: CASSLGVSSVEAFF

J gene: TRBJ2-2
V gene: TRBV20-1
clone size: NA
D gene: TRBD1
CDR3 DNA: TGCAGTGCGCCCGGGACAGGGTATTGGGAGCTGTTTTTT
CDR3 protein: CSAPGTGYWELFF

J gene: TRBJ2-5
V gene: TRBV20-1
clone size: NA
D gene: NA
CDR3 DNA: TGCAGTGCTCTCCATCCTCGAGAGACCCAGTACTTC
CDR3 protein: CSALHPRETQYF

J gene: TRBJ1-6
V gene: TRBV28
clone size: NA
D gene: NA
CDR3 DNA: TGTGCCAGCAGTCCCCGGGGAGTAGACCTCCACTTT
CDR3 protein: CASSPRGVDLHF

J gene: TRBJ2-3
V gene: TRBV18
clone size: few
D gene: TRBD2
CDR3 DNA: TGTGCCAGCTCACCACCGTCTAGCGGAGGAGATACGCAGTATTTT
CDR3 protein: CASSPPSSGGDTQYF

J gene: TRBJ2-1
V gene: TRBV20-1
clone size: many
D gene: NA
CDR3 DNA: TGCAGTGCTAGAGGGTCTCGGCAGGCCTACAATGAGCAGTTCTTC
CDR3 protein: CSARGSRQAYNEQFF

J gene: TRBJ2-5
V gene: TRBV11-2
clone size: few
D gene: NA
CDR3 DNA: TGTGCCAGCAGCCTAGGGACGGTAGCAGAGACCCAGTACTTC
CDR3 protein: CASSLGTVAETQYF

J gene: TRBJ2-1
V gene: TRBV4-1
clone size: NA
D gene: NA
CDR3 DNA: TGCGCCAGCAGCCAAACAGAATGGAGGGACAATGAGCAGTTCTTC
CDR3 protein: CASSQTEWRDNEQFF

J gene: TRBJ2-3
V gene: TRBV5-1
clone size: many
D gene: TRBD2
CDR3 DNA: TGCGCCAGCAGGCCGGGACTAGTCTCAGATACGCAGTATTTT
CDR3 protein: CASRPGLVSDTQYF

J gene: TRBJ2-7
V gene: TRBV7-8
clone size: NA
D gene: TRBD1
CDR3 DNA: TGTGCCAGCAGCTCCAGACAGGGACGTCACGAGCAGTACTTC
CDR3 protein: CASSSRQGRHEQYF